This T cell receptor beta chain comes out of a study of T cells in Graves' hyperthyroidism and ophthalmopathy. CDR3 size: 16 residues. V dropped 4 bases and J dropped 1; count of bases not matched to a gene: 8. Germline CDR1 and CDR2: MNHEY and SMNVEV (reference sequence). This clonotype has ten or more counts. The source material, RNA transcripts, was used to amplify TCR beta CDR3 regions. Initially, a first-round RT-PCR of the TCR CDR3 employed the HTBI primer set. TCRdb reprocessed the multiplex PCR reads with MiXCR, giving one entry per CDR3 protein. This table has roughly 740,000 distinct CDR3 sequences, 16% appearing once.

The chain joins TRBV27 to TRBJ2-3, with TRBD1 matching over 7 bases. Sequenced: blood. The TCR was taken from a young man with Graves' hyperthyroidism. As DNA, the CDR3 is TGTGCCAGCAGTTACAGACAGGGTCCGGGCACAGATACGCAGTATTTT. This encodes CASSYRQGPGTDTQYF.